This T cell receptor beta chain was profiled in a study of shared clonotypes between healthy human individuals. Study results and caveats: It was the non-shared clonotypes that had lower generation probabilities than clonotypes shared by all four donors.

Unmatched junction bases numbered 8, after V lost 6 bases and J lost 6 bases. The CDR3 is 14 residues long. Germline V gives CDR1 KGHSH, CDR2 LQKENI. Remarks on this clone: What it binds is not known.

The data were produced by immunoSEQ multiplex PCR, yet TCRdb's version contains in-frame clones alone and is incomplete. The sample contains about 1.1 million clones, approximately 80% of which appear only once. This clonotype was sampled from a man aged 18 to 35 in good health. Some clones in this sample may be carry-over from other donors' samples. The sequenced sample was memory CD4+ T cells from PBMCs. Subset denoted: CD45RA-negative fraction. The chain employs TRBV18 and TRBJ1-5, with 7 positions matching TRBD1. CDR3 sequence (DNA): TGTGCCAGCTCTCAGGGGGGGGAAGTTCAGCCCCAGCATTTT. Encoded protein: CASSQGGEVQPQHF.